These 2 T cell receptor beta chains came from one sample sequenced in a study of Ad26.COV2.S vaccination and SARS-CoV-2 variants. Sequencing was performed with immunoSEQ multiplex PCR; in TCRdb, only in-frame clones are kept and a portion is missing. The sample lists 360,000 or so clones; roughly 84% were seen once. Treatment described: 15 to 20 received Ad26.COV2.S at low or high dose, single or two shots; roughly five received placebo; per-sample allocation not given. Day 63 after the first injection of vaccine or placebo was the sampling time. Sequenced here: peripheral blood, sampled in a trial of Ad26.COV2.S vaccine versus placebo. The origin of the receptors is a person aged 18-65 years who received the Ad26.COV2.S COVID-19 vaccine or a placebo.

About this clone: Other DNA sequences from this sample encode an identical CDR3 as well. The rearrangement uses TRBV5-1 and TRBJ2-1, with a weak D call TRBD1 (5 bases). The CDR3 consists of 13 residues. V dropped 2 bases and J dropped 3 bases, with 6 bases sitting between them. Germline V gene sequence: CDR1 SGHRS, CDR2 YFSETQ. As DNA, the CDR3 is TGCGCCAGCAGCTTTCAGGGCTACAATGAGCAGTTCTTC. This sequence encodes CASSFQGYNEQFF.

This rearrangement joins TRBV6-5 to TRBJ2-7; D perhaps matches TRBD1 (6 bases). Trimming removed 0 bases at V and 3 bases at J, with 15 bases between. The CDR3 has 16 residues. Germline V gene lookup returns CDR1 MNHEY and CDR2 SVGAGI. The CDR3 region has the DNA TGTGCCAGCAGTTACTCGAATGTCGGACAGATCTACGAGCAGTACTTC. Translated: CASSYSNVGQIYEQYF.